This T cell receptor (beta chain) comes out of a study of tumor and adjacent non-tumor tissue in lung cancer. No cell sorting was done before RNA was extracted from the tissue. The CDR3 consists of 15 residues. Looked up from germline, CDR1 is DFQATT and CDR2 is SNEGSKA (reference sequence). The V gene lost 4 bases and the J gene lost 6 bases, with 22 bases spanning the gap. Three rounds of nested PCR, following a modified ARM-PCR protocol, produced the TCRbeta library. TCRdb used MiXCR to reprocess the multiplex PCR reads, holding one entry per CDR3 protein. Of 68,000 or so distinct CDR3 sequences in the sample, just under 60% are singletons; the top ten hold roughly a fifth. This clonotype appeared once. This may come from a read error, since a much larger clone is one base off.

The sample consisted of lung tumor tissue. The J gene is TRBJ2-7, the V gene TRBV20-1, with TRBD1 as a possible D gene (6 bases). This receptor was obtained from a man aged 50 to 60 with non-small cell lung cancer. CDR3 coding DNA: TGCAGTGCTAACGTCCCAGGGGCGGTCGATGGCGAGCAGTACTTC. Encoded protein: CSANVPGAVDGEQYF.